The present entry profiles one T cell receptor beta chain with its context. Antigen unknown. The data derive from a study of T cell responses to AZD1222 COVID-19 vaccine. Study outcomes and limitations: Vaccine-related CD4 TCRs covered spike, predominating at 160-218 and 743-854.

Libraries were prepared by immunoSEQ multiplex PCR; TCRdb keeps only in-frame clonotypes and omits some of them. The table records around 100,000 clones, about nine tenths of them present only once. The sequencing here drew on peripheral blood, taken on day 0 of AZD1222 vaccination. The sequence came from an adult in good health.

The CDR3 is CASTAGITGELFF. CDR3 DNA: TGTGCCAGCACTGCGGGAATCACCGGGGAGCTGTTTTTT. The chain is built from TRBV9 and TRBJ2-2, with D maybe TRBD2 (6 bases). V lost 6 bases, J lost 4 bases, and 10 bases lay in between. Germline CDR1 and CDR2: SGDLS and YYNGEE. The CDR3 has 13 residues.